What follows are 22 T cell receptor beta chains derived from one specimen sequenced in a study of blood T cells in healthy people across ages. The second PCR ran about 6 to 11 cycles with a sample-barcoded 5' primer and J-beta primers. TCRdb ran MiXCR on the 5' RACE reads and lists one entry per CDR3 protein. The sample contains around 1,700,000 distinct CDR3 sequences, roughly 27% of which appear only once. Sequencing used blood. These receptors all come from a woman in her twenties or thirties in good health.

This clonotype was recorded a few times. A junction end diverges from the germline sequence, so it may reflect a read error. The rearrangement links TRBV20-1 to TRBJ2-1; 9 nucleotides match TRBD2. The CDR3 has 13 amino acids. The germline V gene encodes CDR1 DFQATT and CDR2 SNEGSKA (reference sequence). The CDR3 loop reads CSSRASGVVEQFF. The CDR3 coding sequence is TGCAGTTCTAGAGCTAGCGGGGTGGTCGAGCAGTTCTTC.

Only a few counts were recorded for this clonotype. CDR3 coding DNA: TGTGCCAGCAGTGAATACCTAGGCTCTTATGGCTACACCTTC. This gives the protein CASSEYLGSYGYTF. The V call is TRBV25-1, the J call TRBJ1-2; D is undetermined. Trimming removed 0 bases at V and 5 bases at J, with 10 bases between. Germline-derived CDR1 and CDR2 are MGHDK and SYGVNS. This CDR3 has 14 amino acids.

The chain recombines TRBV12-3 or TRBV12-4 with TRBJ1-5; a possible D gene is TRBD1 (6 bases). V lost 4 bases to trimming and J lost 5 bases, with 12 bases between them. This CDR3 spans 14 amino acids. The CDR3 region is CASSSGQYYQPQHF. CDR3 in DNA: TGTGCCAGCAGTTCCGGACAGTACTATCAGCCCCAGCATTTT.

This chain uses TRBV6-2 or TRBV6-3 with TRBJ2-4; 10 bases align to TRBD2. V dropped 7 bases and J dropped 7; count of bases not matched to a gene: 7. Germline assignment: CDR1 MNHEY and CDR2 SVGEGT. The length of the CDR3 is 14 residues. CDR3 DNA: TGTGCCAGCACCCAGAGCGGGAGGGACAACATTCAGTACTTC. It translates to CASTQSGRDNIQYF.

This clonotype was detected a few times. The chain links TRBV11-2 to TRBJ2-1, with TRBD2 as a possible D gene (6 bases). The length of the CDR3 is 14 residues. The germline CDR1 and CDR2 sequences are SGHAT and FQNNGV. Trimming left V 6 bases short and J 4 bases short, with 13 bases between. The chain's CDR3 is CASRQAGSYNEQFF. The CDR3 nucleotides are TGTGCCAGCAGGCAAGCGGGTTCTTACAATGAGCAGTTCTTC.

Regarding this clonotype: This may arise from a read error, as a much more abundant clone is one base away. The gene calls are TRBV29-1 and TRBJ2-4; the match to TRBD2 covers 8 bases. V dropped 1 base and J dropped 13; count of bases not matched to a gene: 15. Germline loops: CDR1 SQVTM, CDR2 ANQGSEA. The CDR3 contains 15 residues. DNA for the CDR3: TGCAGCGTTGAAGGAGTAGCGGGACTTTACAATGAGCAGTACTTC. This gives the protein CSVEGVAGLYNEQYF.

The rearrangement links TRBV7-9 to TRBJ1-6, with 10 bases lining up with TRBD1. The CDR3 is 15 residues long. Germline lookup yields CDR1 SEHNR and CDR2 FQNEAQ (reference sequence). V lost 1 base, J lost 9 bases, and 3 bases stayed unmatched. The CDR3 loop reads CASSLGGTGVSPLHF. CDR3 coding DNA: TGTGCCAGCAGCTTAGGAGGGACAGGGGTTTCACCCCTCCACTTT.

This clonotype appeared a few times. The chain is built from TRBV6-5 and TRBJ2-4; 8 nucleotides agree with TRBD2. This CDR3 is 16 amino acids long. V was clipped by 6 bases and J by 13 bases; unmatched bases: 20. Germline V gene sequence: CDR1 MNHEY, CDR2 SVGAGI. The CDR3 here is CASRPTGRGGRGEQYF. CDR3 sequence (DNA): TGTGCCAGCAGACCAACGGGCCGGGGGGGCAGAGGGGAGCAGTACTTC.

This clonotype was seen repeatedly, ten times or more. The gene calls are TRBV29-1 and TRBJ2-7; 10 nucleotides line up with TRBD1. Germline values: CDR1 SQVTM, CDR2 ANQGSEA. V was pared by 7 bases and J by 6 bases, with 9 bases of the junction left unmatched. The length of the CDR3 is 13 residues. The CDR3 sequence: CSAIGTGVAEQYF. CDR3 coding DNA: TGCAGCGCAATTGGGACAGGGGTTGCCGAGCAGTACTTC.

This clonotype was seen repeatedly, ten times or more. This rearrangement joins TRBV4-1 to TRBJ2-1; 12 bases map to TRBD2. V lost 2 bases to trimming and J lost 2 bases; unmatched junction nucleotides: 4. The CDR3 is 17 residues long. The V gene's germline CDR1 is MGHRA and CDR2 YSYEKL. CDR3: CASSQLLAGGTYNEQFF. The CDR3, as DNA: TGCGCCAGCAGCCAATTACTAGCGGGGGGAACCTACAATGAGCAGTTCTTC.

Concerning this clonotype itself: A much larger clonotype is one base distant, so this may be a read error. This chain joins TRBV29-1 and TRBJ2-1, with 7 bases that match TRBD2. The ends lost 8 bases at V and 5 bases at J; junction bases unmatched: 12. Germline loops: CDR1 SQVTM, CDR2 ANQGSEA. This CDR3 has 14 amino acids. The CDR3 reads CSSHREGTDNEQFF. CDR3 nucleotide sequence: TGCAGCTCCCATAGGGAGGGGACCGACAATGAGCAGTTCTTC.

The chain links TRBV7-2 to TRBJ2-1; TRBD2 agrees at 7 bases. This CDR3 region has 16 residues. With V trimmed by 4 bases and J by 8 bases, 14 bases remained unmatched. Germline loops: CDR1 SGHTA, CDR2 FQGNSA. CDR3 residues: CASSWGRAGSSDEQFF. The DNA for the CDR3 is TGTGCCAGCAGCTGGGGACGAGCGGGATCCTCAGATGAGCAGTTCTTC.

This clonotype has just a few counts. The rearrangement uses TRBV12-3 or TRBV12-4 and TRBJ2-1; 7 bases are shared with TRBD1. The ends lost 5 bases at V and 0 bases at J; junction bases unmatched: 4. CDR3 length equals 15 residues. The CDR3 DNA is TGTGCCAGCAGTCCCGGACAGGTCTCCTACAATGAGCAGTTCTTC. It encodes CASSPGQVSYNEQFF.

This clonotype has at least ten counts. This sequence joins TRBV29-1 and TRBJ2-7, with 7 bases lining up with TRBD1. Per the germline V gene, CDR1 is SQVTM and CDR2 is ANQGSEA. The CDR3 sequence is 13 residues long. V shed 4 bases and J 3 bases; nucleotides not matched to a gene: 6. The CDR3 DNA is TGCAGCGTTGCATGGGACAGATTCTACGAGCAGTACTTC. This encodes CSVAWDRFYEQYF.

Comment on this clonotype: The junction shows a germline mismatch at one end, possibly a read error. The rearrangement joins TRBV20-1 to TRBJ2-3; D gene unclear. The CDR3 loop spans 10 amino acids. Germline V gives CDR1 DFQATT, CDR2 SNEGSKA (reference sequence). The CDR3 DNA reads TGCGGTGCCAGCACAGATACGCAGTATTTT. Encoded protein: CGASTDTQYF.

This clonotype has a handful of counts. The genes are TRBV4-3 and TRBJ2-1; D may match TRBD1 or TRBD2 (7 bases each). CDR1 and CDR2 (germline): LGHNA, YSLEER. Trimming took off 3 bases at V and 15 bases at J, with 15 bases between the two ends. This CDR3 is built from 12 residues. The CDR3 DNA is TGCGCCAGCAGCCATCCAGGGGGGGAACGGTTCTTC. This codes for CASSHPGGERFF.

This clonotype has just a few counts. This chain links TRBV7-2 with TRBJ2-1; 13 bases fit TRBD2. Germline CDR1 SGHTA, CDR2 FQGNSA. CDR3 length equals 16 residues. The J segment lost 14 bases and the V segment lost 2 bases, leaving 12 bases of the junction unmatched. The CDR3 here is CASSLSGGLAGEVEFF. The CDR3 DNA reads as TGTGCCAGCAGCTTAAGTGGCGGACTAGCGGGAGAGGTAGAGTTCTTC.

The chain uses TRBV3-1 and TRBJ1-2; 7 bases are a match to TRBD1. This CDR3 contains 13 residues. Looked up from germline, CDR1 is LGHDT and CDR2 is YNNKEL (reference sequence). Losses at the gene ends were 8 bases for V and 1 base for J; bases not matched to a gene: 4. The CDR3 DNA sequence: TGTGCCAGCGGTTACAGGGGTAACTATGGCTACACCTTC. Residues: CASGYRGNYGYTF.

This clonotype turned up a few times. The rearrangement links TRBV20-1 to TRBJ2-1; TRBD2 aligns across 12 bases. Germline trimming cut 1 base from V and 4 bases from J; bases unmatched to any gene: 8. This CDR3 spans 17 amino acids. Germline lookup yields CDR1 DFQATT and CDR2 SNEGSKA (reference sequence). This chain's CDR3 is CSARVSPGLAGYNEQFF. The CDR3 bases are TGCAGTGCTAGAGTCTCCCCAGGACTAGCGGGGTACAATGAGCAGTTCTTC.

At least ten counts were recorded for this clonotype. The rearrangement links TRBV5-1 to TRBJ2-6; no definite D call. This CDR3 contains 14 residues. The V gene lost 3 bases and the J gene lost 0 bases, with 4 bases spanning the gap. The germline V gene has CDR1 SGHRS and CDR2 YFSETQ. This chain's CDR3 is CASSWGSGANVLTF. CDR3 sequence (DNA): TGCGCCAGCAGCTGGGGCTCTGGGGCCAACGTCCTGACTTTC. The full variable domain, its missing parts supplied by reference TRBV5-1 and TRBJ2-6, is KAGVTQTPRYLIKTRGQQVTLSCSPISGHRSVSWYQQTPGQGLQFLFEYFSETQRNKGNFPGRFSGRQFSNSRSEMNVSTLELGDSALYLCASSWGSGANVLTFGAGSRLTVL.

As DNA, the CDR3 is TGCGCCAGCAGCCCAGGGACAGGGGGAGAAGAGCAGTACTTC. Its protein is CASSPGTGGEEQYF. V gene TRBV5-1 combines with J gene TRBJ2-7, with TRBD1 identical over 11 bases. CDR1 is SGHRS and CDR2 is YFSETQ in the germline V gene. CDR3 length equals 14 residues. Losses at the gene ends were 4 bases for V and 7 bases for J; bases not matched to a gene: 7.

This clonotype was detected only a few times. V gene TRBV11-2 combines with J gene TRBJ1-6, with D maybe TRBD1 (6 bases). Trimming left V 10 bases short and J 10 bases short, with 14 bases between. Germline assignment: CDR1 SGHAT and CDR2 FQNNGV. The CDR3 extends over 12 amino acids. As DNA, the CDR3 is TGTGCCACAGCGGACAGCGGCTCACCCCTCCACTTT. Its translation: CATADSGSPLHF.